This entry concerns a single TCR beta chain. Patients of the Seattle cohort, enrolled during active infection, were followed longitudinally. This sample was taken from a study of blood T cell repertoires in COVID-19. Overall study context: Samples of COVID-19 (acute and convalescent) were obtained from the United States, Italy and Spain. Nucleic acid was either cDNA or gDNA, and it came from T cells, B-cell-depleted T cells, or PBMCs.

Germline V gene lookup returns CDR1 SGHAT and CDR2 FQNNGV. V shed 3 bases, J shed 6 bases, and the junction held 6 bases outside the gene matches. This CDR3 region has 15 residues. Only in-frame clones appear in the TCRdb table, and some are missing; sequencing was by immunoSEQ multiplex PCR. The table has 150,000 to 200,000 clones, around 83% seen once. The sample comprised peripheral blood. The chain recombines TRBV11-2 with TRBJ2-3, with 10 bases lining up with TRBD2. The receptor comes from a woman in her seventies with COVID-19, enrolled during active disease. CDR3 DNA: TGTGCCAGCAGCTTTCAGCGGGAGGGCCAGGATACGCAGTATTTT. Encoded protein: CASSFQREGQDTQYF.